The 28 T cell receptor beta chains below all came from one sample that was sequenced in a study of Graves' ophthalmopathy and Graves' hyperthyroidism. Amplification from RNA transcripts yielded the TCR beta CDR3 regions. The library came from an HTBI-primed first-round RT-PCR and a second-round multiplex PCR. One entry per CDR3 protein results from TCRdb running MiXCR on the multiplex PCR reads. The sample shows 35,000 to 45,000 distinct CDR3 sequences, 45% to 55% of them seen only once. Specimen: peripheral blood. Receptors were obtained from an adult woman with stable Graves' hyperthyroidism.

This clonotype was found many times. This sequence joins TRBV15 and TRBJ1-5; D gene uncertain. This CDR3 is 15 amino acids long. CDR1 and CDR2 from the germline V gene are LNHNV and YYDKDF (reference sequence). V lost 0 bases, J lost 9 bases, and 15 bases lay in between. The CDR3 sequence is CATSRDMTRVWPQHF. The CDR3 DNA sequence: TGTGCCACCAGCAGAGATATGACGCGGGTATGGCCCCAGCATTTT.

This clonotype is labeled as medium-sized. The V gene is TRBV9, the J gene TRBJ1-3; 8 bases agree with TRBD1. In germline, CDR1 is SGDLS, CDR2 YYNGEE. This CDR3 has 15 amino acids. Unmatched junction bases numbered 4, after V lost 1 base and J lost 4 bases. DNA for the CDR3: TGTGCCAGCAGCGTAACAGGGGGTCCAGGAAACACCATATATTTT. Its protein product is CASSVTGGPGNTIYF. The full variable domain, rest sourced from reference TRBV9 and TRBJ1-3, is DSGVTQTPKHLITATGQRVTLRCSPRSGDLSVYWYQQSLDQGLQFLIQYYNGEERAKGNILERFSAQQFPDLHSELNLSSLELGDSALYFCASSVTGGPGNTIYFGEGSWLTVV.

In this sample, this clonotype turned up many times. The chain has TRBV15 and TRBJ2-7; 9 bases are a match to TRBD1. Germline V lookup: CDR1 LNHNV, CDR2 YYDKDF (reference sequence). The CDR3 consists of 13 residues. V lost 4 bases, J lost 7 bases, and 5 bases stayed unmatched. DNA of the CDR3: TGTGCCACCAGCACACAGGGGGCGGCGGAGCAGTACTTC. Protein product: CATSTQGAAEQYF. The full variable domain, with the rest looked up from reference TRBV15 and TRBJ2-7, is DAMVIQNPRYQVTQFGKPVTLSCSQTLNHNVMYWYQQKSSQAPKLLFHYYDKDFNNEADTPDNFQSRRPNTSFCFLDIRSPGLGDTAMYLCATSTQGAAEQYFGPGTRLTVT.

The sample holds many counts of this clonotype. CDR3 DNA sequence: TGTGCCAGCTCACCAGGACGGGGCACTGAAGCTTTCTTT. This sequence encodes CASSPGRGTEAFF. The chain has TRBV18 and TRBJ1-1; D remains unclear. V lost 2 bases and J 4 bases, leaving 8 bases between the germline ends. Germline CDR1 reads KGHSH; CDR2 reads LQKENI. This CDR3 contains 13 residues.

The V call is TRBV5-1, the J call TRBJ2-2, with a tentative D call TRBD2 (5 bases). The CDR3 consists of 15 residues. Trimming pared 3 bases from V and 5 bases from J, leaving 14 bases between. CDR1 and CDR2 from the germline V gene are SGHRS and YFSETQ. The CDR3 bases are TGCGCCAGCAGCTGGAACACGGACTTTACCGGGGAGCTGTTTTTT. Translating gives CASSWNTDFTGELFF.

Comments on this clonotype: One end of the junction varies from germline; a read error may be responsible. The J gene is TRBJ2-7, the V gene TRBV7-3; D unclear. Germline CDR1 is SGHTA and CDR2 is FQGTGA. The CDR3 contains 13 residues. This chain's CDR3 is CASSLDGFNAQYF. The DNA of the CDR3 is TGCGCCAGCAGCTTAGATGGGTTCAACGCGCAGTACTTC.

This clonotype was detected many times. V is TRBV14 and J is TRBJ1-4; 8 nucleotides align to TRBD1. The CDR3 length is 16 residues. Germline values: CDR1 SGHDN, CDR2 FVKESK. V trimming: 4 bases; J trimming: 4 bases; junction bases outside the gene matches: 8. CDR3 DNA sequence: TGTGCCAGCAGCCGCCCTGGACAGGGTGGTAATGAAAAACTGTTTTTT. Protein: CASSRPGQGGNEKLFF.

This clonotype is labeled medium-sized. This chain connects TRBV9 to TRBJ1-4; 8 bases are a match to TRBD1. V lost 4 bases and J lost 7; bases outside the gene matches: 6. Germline V CDR1 and CDR2: SGDLS, YYNGEE. This CDR3 is built from 14 residues. The CDR3 DNA reads as TGTGCCAGCAGCCCAGGGACAGGTTTTGAAAAACTGTTTTTT. Its translation is CASSPGTGFEKLFF.

The rearrangement links TRBV7-2 to TRBJ1-4; 10 bases are a match to TRBD1. Trimming took 6 bases from V and 5 from J; bases not matched to a gene: 3. The CDR3 covers 14 residues. CDR1 SGHTA and CDR2 FQGNSA come from the germline V gene. CDR3 nucleotide sequence: TGTGCCAGCAGTTGGGACAGGGGAAATGAAAAACTGTTTTTT. Translated, it gives CASSWDRGNEKLFF.

Note on this clonotype: This may come from a read error, since a much larger clone is one base off. Because the CDR3 is missing its conserved closing phenylalanine or tryptophan, this is likely a read error. The chain carries TRBV7-2 and TRBJ1-5; 9 bases agree with TRBD1. CDR3 length equals 15 residues. The ends lost 8 bases at V and 1 base at J; junction bases unmatched: 6. The germline V gene encodes CDR1 SGHTA and CDR2 FQGNSA. The CDR3 coding sequence is TGTGCCAGCGCCGGACAGGGGCTGAGCAATCAGCCCCAGCATCTT. Its protein is CASAGQGLSNQPQHL.

For the CDR3, the DNA is TGTGCCAGCAGCTTAACTAGCGGGAGAGAGACCCAGTACTTC. This gives the protein CASSLTSGRETQYF. The chain uses TRBV7-3 and TRBJ2-5; 9 bases line up with TRBD2. V lost 0 bases to trimming and J lost 4 bases; unmatched junction nucleotides: 0. The length of the CDR3 is 14 residues. Germline CDR1 is SGHTA and CDR2 is FQGTGA.

This clonotype was found many times. This sequence joins TRBV5-5 and TRBJ2-3; no definite D call. Trimming pared 1 base from V and 1 base from J, leaving 7 bases between. Germline V gives CDR1 SGHKS, CDR2 YYEKEE (reference sequence). The length of the CDR3 is 14 residues. CDR3 sequence reads: CASSLMYGTDTQYF. In nucleotides, the CDR3 is TGTGCCAGCAGCTTGATGTACGGCACAGATACGCAGTATTTT.

This clonotype has at least ten counts. The V and J genes are TRBV6-5 and TRBJ1-6, with a tentative D call TRBD1 (5 bases). In germline, CDR1 is MNHEY, CDR2 SVGAGI. Trimming stripped 2 bases from V and 9 bases from J, with 14 bases between. The CDR3 is made up of 15 amino acids. CDR3 region: CASSYGDSRGSPLHF. The DNA for the CDR3 is TGTGCCAGCAGTTACGGCGACAGCCGGGGTTCACCCCTCCACTTT.

Sample share makes this clonotype medium-sized. The chain has TRBV10-3 and TRBJ1-5, with a possible D match to TRBD1 (5 bases). Deletions cut 4 bases from V and 5 bases from J, with 12 bases between. The germline CDR1 and CDR2 sequences are ENHRY and SYGVKD. The CDR3 consists of 14 residues. The CDR3: CAISGGGSDQPQHF. The CDR3, as DNA: TGTGCCATCAGTGGGGGGGGGTCGGATCAGCCCCAGCATTTT.

With respect to this clonotype: Without the conserved terminal phenylalanine or tryptophan, this CDR3 likely stems from a read error. The V call is TRBV5-6, the J call TRBJ1-5; the D is unclear. This CDR3 is 15 amino acids long. From germline, CDR1 is SGHDT and CDR2 YYEEEE. CDR3 coding DNA: TGTGACAGCAGCTTGGGCAGTTTTAGCAATCAGCCCCAGCATCTT. This translates into CDSSLGSFSNQPQHL.

This rearrangement joins TRBV7-9 to TRBJ1-1, with D perhaps matching TRBD1 (5 bases). Trimming removed 1 base from V and 0 bases from J, with 12 bases in between. The CDR3 loop spans 16 amino acids. CDR1 and CDR2 (germline): SEHNR, FQNEAQ (reference sequence). The CDR3 spells CASSLGAGPMNTEAFF. The CDR3 bases are TGTGCCAGCAGCTTAGGGGCAGGGCCTATGAACACTGAAGCTTTCTTT. The variable domain in full, completed from reference TRBV7-9 and TRBJ1-1, reads DTGVSQNPRHKITKRGQNVTFRCDPISEHNRLYWYRQTLGQGPEFLTYFQNEAQLEKSRLLSDRFSAERPKGSFSTLEIQRTEQGDSAMYLCASSLGAGPMNTEAFFGQGTRLTVV.

This clonotype was detected many times. The CDR3 DNA reads TGTGCCAGCCGCGATGGAGGGTTTAACTATGGCTACACCTTC. Translating gives CASRDGGFNYGYTF. The chain carries TRBV28 and TRBJ1-2; no clear D. Germline values: CDR1 MDHEN, CDR2 SYDVKM. The CDR3 runs 14 residues. V lost 8 bases and J lost 1, with 14 bases in between.

The table lists this clonotype with many counts. The J gene is TRBJ1-1, the V gene TRBV4-2; D call uncertain. Per the germline V gene, CDR1 is LGHNA and CDR2 is YNFKEQ. The CDR3 consists of 13 residues. V was shortened by 4 bases and J by 7 bases, with 13 bases between the two germline ends. The DNA for the CDR3 is TGTGCCAGCAGCCTAACACCCCAACGTGAAGCTTTCTTT. The encoded protein is CASSLTPQREAFF.

This chain links TRBV11-2 with TRBJ1-1; 8 bases agree with TRBD1. V lost 4 bases and J lost 5; bases outside the gene matches: 6. Germline CDR1 is SGHAT and CDR2 is FQNNGV. The CDR3 spans 14 residues. The CDR3 reads CASSWTGTRTEAFF. The CDR3 coding sequence is TGTGCCAGCAGCTGGACAGGGACGAGAACTGAAGCTTTCTTT.

The V call is TRBV9, the J call TRBJ1-2; 9 bases match TRBD1. CDR3 length: 14 amino acids. The J segment lost 6 bases and the V segment lost 7 bases, leaving 10 bases of the junction unmatched. CDR1 is SGDLS, CDR2 YYNGEE, per germline. The CDR3 bases are TGTGCCAGCCCCGCCGGGACAGGGAACAATGGCTACACCTTC. Residues: CASPAGTGNNGYTF.

The table lists this clonotype with many counts. V is TRBV11-2 and J is TRBJ1-6, with TRBD1 matching over 8 bases. The CDR3 spans 15 residues. CDR1 and CDR2 from the germline V gene are SGHAT and FQNNGV. Trimming at V came to 1 base and at J to 9 bases, leaving 5 bases not matched to a gene. The chain's CDR3 is CASSLGAQGVSPLHF. The DNA for the CDR3 is TGTGCCAGCAGCTTAGGGGCACAGGGGGTTTCACCCCTCCACTTT.

By its share, this clonotype is medium-sized (0.01 to 0.1%). The gene calls are TRBV5-1 and TRBJ2-7; D might be TRBD2 (5 bases). Per the germline V gene, CDR1 is SGHRS and CDR2 is YFSETQ. V shed 2 bases and J shed 3 bases, with 9 bases lying between them. This CDR3 comprises 13 residues. The CDR3 sequence: CASSLGGDYEQYF. The CDR3 DNA reads as TGCGCCAGCAGCTTAGGAGGTGACTACGAGCAGTACTTC.

The sample holds many counts of this clonotype. The CDR3 DNA reads as TGCAGTGCGTACGGGCAGGACACCGGGGAGCTGTTTTTT. It encodes CSAYGQDTGELFF. The chain recombines TRBV20-1 with TRBJ2-2, with D unresolved. This CDR3 spans 13 amino acids. The V gene's germline CDR1 is DFQATT and CDR2 SNEGSKA (reference sequence). Deletions cut 6 bases from V and 3 bases from J, with 11 bases between.

The genes are TRBV7-2 and TRBJ2-7; D is unresolved. The germline V and J ends were trimmed by 3 bases and 4 bases, with 10 bases remaining between them. CDR1 and CDR2 (germline): SGHTA, FQGNSA. The CDR3 is 13 residues long. DNA of the CDR3: TGTGCCAGCAGCTTTAGGTATTCATACGAGCAGTACTTC. Translating gives CASSFRYSYEQYF.

Many counts were recorded for this clonotype. The rearrangement links TRBV7-9 to TRBJ1-1, with 7 positions matching TRBD1. The CDR3 contains 16 residues. Germline trimming cut 2 bases from V and 0 bases from J; bases unmatched to any gene: 6. Germline V lookup: CDR1 SEHNR, CDR2 FQNEAQ (reference sequence). This CDR3 is CASSLRTGYMNTEAFF. The CDR3 DNA sequence: TGTGCCAGCAGCTTAAGGACAGGCTACATGAACACTGAAGCTTTCTTT.

This clonotype was observed at least ten times. V usage is TRBV27 and J usage is TRBJ1-1; no firm D call. The CDR3 sequence is 14 residues long. V lost 6 bases and J 11 bases, leaving 22 bases between the germline ends. The germline gives CDR1 MNHEY, CDR2 SMNVEV (reference sequence). CDR3 bases: TGTGCCAGCAGCCCAAGGATGAGGATGCGAAGGGCTTTCTTT. It yields the protein CASSPRMRMRRAFF.

The chain has TRBV2 and TRBJ1-5; D perhaps matches TRBD1 (6 bases). The CDR3 runs to 16 residues. The germline V gene has CDR1 SNHLY and CDR2 FYNNEI. The V gene lost 5 bases and the J gene lost 4 bases, with 18 bases spanning the gap. The CDR3 reads CASSTTRRQGNQPQHF. The CDR3 DNA sequence: TGTGCCAGCAGTACCACACGGCGGCAGGGGAATCAGCCCCAGCATTTT.

This clonotype was recorded many times. This sequence joins TRBV6-2 or TRBV6-3 and TRBJ2-3; D is unclear. Germline V lookup: CDR1 MNHEY, CDR2 SVGEGT. V gave up 6 bases and J gave up 6 bases, with 10 bases separating them. CDR3 size: 12 residues. CDR3 region: CASSYNVDTQYF. CDR3 bases: TGTGCCAGCAGCTACAATGTGGATACGCAGTATTTT.